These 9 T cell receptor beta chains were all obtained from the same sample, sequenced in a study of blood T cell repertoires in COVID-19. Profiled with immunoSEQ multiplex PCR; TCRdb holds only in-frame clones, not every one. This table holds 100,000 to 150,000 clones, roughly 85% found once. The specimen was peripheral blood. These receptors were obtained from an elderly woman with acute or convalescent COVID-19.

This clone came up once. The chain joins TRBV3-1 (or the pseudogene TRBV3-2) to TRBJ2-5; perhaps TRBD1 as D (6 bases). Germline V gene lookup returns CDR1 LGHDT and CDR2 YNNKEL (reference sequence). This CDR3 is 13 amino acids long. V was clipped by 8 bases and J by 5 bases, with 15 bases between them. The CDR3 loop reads CASEGRGRETQYF. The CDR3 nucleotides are TGTGCCAGCGAAGGCAGGGGTAGGGAGACCCAGTACTTC.

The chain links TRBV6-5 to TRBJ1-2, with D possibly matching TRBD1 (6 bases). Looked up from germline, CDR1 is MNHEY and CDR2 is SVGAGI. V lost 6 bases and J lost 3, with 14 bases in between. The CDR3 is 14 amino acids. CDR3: CASRVDRTDYGYTF. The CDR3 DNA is TGTGCCAGCAGAGTAGACAGGACAGACTATGGCTACACCTTC.

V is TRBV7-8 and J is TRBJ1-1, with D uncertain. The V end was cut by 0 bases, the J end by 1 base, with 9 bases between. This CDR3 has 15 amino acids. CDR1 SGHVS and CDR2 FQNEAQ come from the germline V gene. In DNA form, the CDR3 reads TGTGCCAGCAGCTTAGCGGAACGGGGGAACACTGAAGCTTTCTTT. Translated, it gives CASSLAERGNTEAFF.

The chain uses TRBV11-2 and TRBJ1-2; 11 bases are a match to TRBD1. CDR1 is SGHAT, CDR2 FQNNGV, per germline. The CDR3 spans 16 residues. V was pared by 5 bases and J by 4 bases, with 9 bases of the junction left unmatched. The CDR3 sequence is CASSPTGTGGIYGYTF. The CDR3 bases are TGTGCCAGCAGCCCCACCGGGACAGGGGGTATCTATGGCTACACCTTC. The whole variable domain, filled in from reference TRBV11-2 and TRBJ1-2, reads EAGVAQSPRYKIIEKRQSVAFWCNPISGHATLYWYQQILGQGPKLLIQFQNNGVVDDSQLPKDRFSAERLKGVDSTLKIQPAKLEDSAVYLCASSPTGTGGIYGYTFGSGTRLTVV.

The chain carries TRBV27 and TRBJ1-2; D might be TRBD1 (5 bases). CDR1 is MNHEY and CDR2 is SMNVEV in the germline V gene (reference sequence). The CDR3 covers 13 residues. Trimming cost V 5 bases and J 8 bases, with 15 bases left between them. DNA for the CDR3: TGTGCCAGCAGTGTCGTTGGGGGGGACGGCTACACCTTC. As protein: CASSVVGGDGYTF.

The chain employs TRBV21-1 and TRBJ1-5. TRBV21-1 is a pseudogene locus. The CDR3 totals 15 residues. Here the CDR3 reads CASSKATGGDQPQHF. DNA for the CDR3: TGTGCCAGCAGCAAAGCTACCGGGGGTGATCAGCCCCAGCATTTT.

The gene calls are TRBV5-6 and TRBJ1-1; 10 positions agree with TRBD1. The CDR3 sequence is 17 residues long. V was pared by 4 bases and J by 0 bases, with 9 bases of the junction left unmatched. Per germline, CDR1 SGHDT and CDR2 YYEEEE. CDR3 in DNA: TGTGCCAGCAGCCCAACCGGGACAGGGGTCCTGAACACTGAAGCTTTCTTT. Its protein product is CASSPTGTGVLNTEAFF.

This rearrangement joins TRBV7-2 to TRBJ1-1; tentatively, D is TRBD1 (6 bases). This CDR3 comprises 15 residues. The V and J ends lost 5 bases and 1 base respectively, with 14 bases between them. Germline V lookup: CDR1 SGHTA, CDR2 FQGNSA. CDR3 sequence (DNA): TGTGCCAGCAGCCTCCTCCCCAGGGGGAACACTGAAGCTTTCTTT. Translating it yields CASSLLPRGNTEAFF.

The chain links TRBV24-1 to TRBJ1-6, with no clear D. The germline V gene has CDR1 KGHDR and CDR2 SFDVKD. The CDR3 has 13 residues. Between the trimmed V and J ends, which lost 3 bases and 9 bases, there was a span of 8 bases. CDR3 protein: CATSDRGGSPLHF. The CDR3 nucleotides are TGTGCCACCAGTGATCGAGGCGGTTCACCCCTCCACTTT.